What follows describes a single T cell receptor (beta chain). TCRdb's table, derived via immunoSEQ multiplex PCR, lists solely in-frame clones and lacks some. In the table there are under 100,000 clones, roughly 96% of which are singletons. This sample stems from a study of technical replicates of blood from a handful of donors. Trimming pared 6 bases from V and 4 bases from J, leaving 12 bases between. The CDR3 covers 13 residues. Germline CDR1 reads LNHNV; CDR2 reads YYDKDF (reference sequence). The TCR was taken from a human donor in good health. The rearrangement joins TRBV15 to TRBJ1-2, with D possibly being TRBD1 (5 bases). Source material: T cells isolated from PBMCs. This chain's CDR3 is CATRQTGLYGYTF. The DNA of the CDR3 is TGTGCCACCAGGCAAACAGGTCTCTATGGCTACACCTTC.